This note documents a single TCR beta chain sequence. Its antigen remains unidentified. It has no much larger one-base neighbor in the sample; base qualities were not kept. These data are taken from a study of blood T cell repertoires in COVID-19 (dated by TCRdb to 2020 to 2022). Looking at the study overall: Collaborator samples came from the United States, Italy and Spain and covered acute and convalescent phases of COVID-19. The material from the prospective study consisted of cDNA or gDNA derived from T cells, B-cell-depleted T cells, or PBMCs. Deeply sampled blood TCRbeta repertoires from subjects exposed to, actively infected with, or recovered from COVID-19 were included in the dataset. The repertoires were released in a freely available public database meant as a resource for research on the immune response to SARS-CoV-2. Samples were obtained from the ongoing ImmuneRACE study (first 160 participants) and from 1,254 subjects provided by 6 global collaborators. Sample metadata almost always included a de-identified subject ID, COVID-19 status, age in years and sex. Where available, HLA class I and class II types were obtained from metadata supplied by the sample provider rather than from assay-based typing. The paper's findings and limits, for the study overall: Clinical and demographic metadata were provided uncurated, with the amount varying by source and participant.

The immunoSEQ Assay, a bias-controlled multiplex PCR, was used to amplify TCRbeta CDR3 regions from genomic DNA. The authors' pipeline ran thus. The number of nucleated cells in each sample was estimated from the amplification of reference gene primers within the assay. To quantify the absolute abundance of each unique TCRbeta CDR3 rearrangement, sequence reads were collapsed and filtered. For each sample, productive Simpson clonality was calculated by taking the square root of Simpson's diversity index across productive rearrangements. Not all clones reach the TCRdb copy of this immuneACCESS table, which keeps in-frame sequences only. Checked studies attribute under half of the gap to unresolved V genes and leave the rest unexplained. Clonal size and the V and J genes are those of that table, whereas D and trimming came from the DNA. Recorded for this sample are some 25,000 clones; 82% of them occurred a single time. The ten most abundant clones make up under 35% of the sample.

The collaborating institutions used their own protocols to collect whole blood in K2EDTA tubes. For TCRbeta analysis, collaborator samples were shipped as frozen whole blood, as isolated PBMCs, or as DNA extracted from either sample type. V sheds 4 bases and J sheds 1 base, leaving 7 bases between their ends. Inclusive of the bounding cysteine and phenylalanine, the CDR3 is 13 residues long. Just the 39-base CDR3 DNA is kept, in frame starting at base 1. The germline V gene (reference sequence) supplies CDR1 MNHEY and CDR2 SMNVEV. The V and J segments used are TRBV27 and TRBJ1-1; tentative D gene TRBD1, with 6 bases matching. The specimen was peripheral blood. The TCR was taken from a human donor in a cohort sampled during active COVID-19. The CDR3 reads CASSWGQNTEAFF. The bases read TGTGCCAGCAGTTGGGGACAGAACACTGAAGCTTTCTTT.